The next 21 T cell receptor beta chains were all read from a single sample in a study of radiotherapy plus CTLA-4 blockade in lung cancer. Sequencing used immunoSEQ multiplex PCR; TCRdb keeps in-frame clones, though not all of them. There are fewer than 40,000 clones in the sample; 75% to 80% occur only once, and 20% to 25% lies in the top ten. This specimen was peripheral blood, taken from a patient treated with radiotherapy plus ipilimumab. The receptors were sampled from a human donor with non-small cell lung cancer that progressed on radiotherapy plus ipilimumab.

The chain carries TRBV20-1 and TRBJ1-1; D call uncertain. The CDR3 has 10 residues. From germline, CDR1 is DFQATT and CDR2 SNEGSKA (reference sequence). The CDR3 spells CSLQYTEAFF. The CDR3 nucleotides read TGCAGCCTACAGTACACTGAAGCTTTCTTT.

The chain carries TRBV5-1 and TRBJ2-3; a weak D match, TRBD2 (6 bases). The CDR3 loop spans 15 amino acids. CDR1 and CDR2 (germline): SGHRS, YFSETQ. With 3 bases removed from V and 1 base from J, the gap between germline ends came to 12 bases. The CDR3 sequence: CASSSGVEGTDTQYF. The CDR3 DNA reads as TGCGCCAGCAGCTCGGGGGTGGAAGGCACAGATACGCAGTATTTT.

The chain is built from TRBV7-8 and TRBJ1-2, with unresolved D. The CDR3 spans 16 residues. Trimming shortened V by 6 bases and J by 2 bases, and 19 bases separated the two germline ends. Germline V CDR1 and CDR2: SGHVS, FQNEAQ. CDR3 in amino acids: CASSSLPPDLNYGYTF. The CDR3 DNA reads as TGTGCCAGCAGTAGTCTACCCCCCGACTTGAACTATGGCTACACCTTC.

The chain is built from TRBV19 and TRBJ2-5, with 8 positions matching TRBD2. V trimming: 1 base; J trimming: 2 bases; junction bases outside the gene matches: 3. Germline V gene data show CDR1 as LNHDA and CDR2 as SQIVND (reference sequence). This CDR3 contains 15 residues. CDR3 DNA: TGTGCCAGTAGTATAGGGTCTAGCGGGCAAGAGACCCAGTACTTC. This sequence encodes CASSIGSSGQETQYF.

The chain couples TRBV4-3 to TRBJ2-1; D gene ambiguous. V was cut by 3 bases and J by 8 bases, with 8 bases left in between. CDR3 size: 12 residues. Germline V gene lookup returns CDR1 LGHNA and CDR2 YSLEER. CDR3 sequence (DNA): TGCGCCAGCAGCCATACTCGAGATGAGCAGTTCTTC. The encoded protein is CASSHTRDEQFF.

The CDR3 region has the DNA TGCAGCGTAGGAGGCCCCGGGCAGGGGTACGAGCAGTACTTC. It is translated as CSVGGPGQGYEQYF. The chain employs TRBV29-1 and TRBJ2-7; TRBD1 might be the D (6 bases). The germline V and J ends were trimmed by 6 bases and 4 bases, with 19 bases remaining between them. Germline lookup yields CDR1 SQVTM and CDR2 ANQGSEA. The CDR3 is made up of 14 amino acids.

CDR3 bases: TGTGCCAGCAGCGTAGCCCATACAGGGGGGGGCTACACCTTC. This codes for CASSVAHTGGGYTF. The chain links TRBV9 to TRBJ1-2; 8 bases are shared with TRBD1. With V trimmed by 0 bases and J by 8 bases, 6 bases remained unmatched. The germline V gene has CDR1 SGDLS and CDR2 YYNGEE. The CDR3 is 14 amino acids.

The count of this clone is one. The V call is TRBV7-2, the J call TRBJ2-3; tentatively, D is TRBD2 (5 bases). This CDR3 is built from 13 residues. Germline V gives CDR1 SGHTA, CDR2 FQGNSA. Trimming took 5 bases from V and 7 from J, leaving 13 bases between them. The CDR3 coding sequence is TGTGCCAGCAGCACCCAGACTAAGTATACGCAGTATTTT. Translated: CASSTQTKYTQYF.

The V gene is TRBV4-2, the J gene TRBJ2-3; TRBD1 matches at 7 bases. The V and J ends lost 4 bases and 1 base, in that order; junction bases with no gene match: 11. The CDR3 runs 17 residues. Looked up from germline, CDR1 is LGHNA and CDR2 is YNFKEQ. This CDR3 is CASSPYRGVYGTDTQYF. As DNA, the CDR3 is TGTGCCAGCAGCCCATACAGGGGCGTGTATGGCACAGATACGCAGTATTTT.

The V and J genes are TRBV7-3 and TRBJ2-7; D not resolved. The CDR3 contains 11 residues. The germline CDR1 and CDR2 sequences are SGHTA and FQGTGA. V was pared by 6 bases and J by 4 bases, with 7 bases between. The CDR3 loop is CASSAKYEQYF. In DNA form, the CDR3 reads TGTGCCAGCAGTGCTAAGTACGAGCAGTACTTC.

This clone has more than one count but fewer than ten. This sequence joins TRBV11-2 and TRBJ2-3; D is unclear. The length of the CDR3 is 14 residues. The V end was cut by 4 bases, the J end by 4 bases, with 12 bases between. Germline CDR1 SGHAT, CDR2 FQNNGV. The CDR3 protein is CASSSSSKSDTQYF. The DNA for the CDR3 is TGTGCCAGCAGCTCTAGTAGTAAGTCAGATACGCAGTATTTT.

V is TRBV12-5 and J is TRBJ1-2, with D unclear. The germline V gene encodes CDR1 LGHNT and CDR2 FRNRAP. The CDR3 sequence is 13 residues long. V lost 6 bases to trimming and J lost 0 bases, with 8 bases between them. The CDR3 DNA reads TGTGCTAGTGGGGTAGCAGCTAACTATGGCTACACCTTC. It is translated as CASGVAANYGYTF.

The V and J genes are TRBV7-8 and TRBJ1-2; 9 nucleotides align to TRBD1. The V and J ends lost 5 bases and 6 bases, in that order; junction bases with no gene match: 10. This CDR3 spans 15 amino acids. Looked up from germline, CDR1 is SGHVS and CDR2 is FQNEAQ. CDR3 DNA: TGTGCCAGCAGCCCAACAGGGGGCAAGTCAGATGGCTACACCTTC. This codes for CASSPTGGKSDGYTF. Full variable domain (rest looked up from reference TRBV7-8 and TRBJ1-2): GAGVSQSPRYKVAKRGQDVALRCDPISGHVSLFWYQQALGQGPEFLTYFQNEAQLDKSGLPSDRFFAERPEGSVSTLKIQRTQQEDSAVYLCASSPTGGKSDGYTFGSGTRLTVV.

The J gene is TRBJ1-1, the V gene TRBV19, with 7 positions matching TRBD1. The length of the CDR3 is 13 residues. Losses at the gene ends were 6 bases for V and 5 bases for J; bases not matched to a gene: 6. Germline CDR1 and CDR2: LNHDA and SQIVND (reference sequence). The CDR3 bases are TGTGCCAGTAGCGAGACAGGGAGGACTGAAGCTTTCTTT. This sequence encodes CASSETGRTEAFF.

CDR3 bases: TGTGCCAGTAGTCCGGGACTAGCGAGTAAAGGGGAGCTGTTTTTT. Amino acid sequence: CASSPGLASKGELFF. The chain links TRBV19 to TRBJ2-2, with 10 bases aligning to TRBD2. The CDR3 has 15 residues. V trimming: 5 bases; J trimming: 8 bases; junction bases outside the gene matches: 8. Germline V gives CDR1 LNHDA, CDR2 SQIVND (reference sequence).

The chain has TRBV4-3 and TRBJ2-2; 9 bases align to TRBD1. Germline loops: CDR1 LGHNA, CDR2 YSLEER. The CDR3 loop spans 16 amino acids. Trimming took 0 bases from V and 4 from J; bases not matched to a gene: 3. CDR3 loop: CASSQDWGQGTGELFF. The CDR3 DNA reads TGCGCCAGCAGCCAAGATTGGGGACAGGGCACCGGGGAGCTGTTTTTT.

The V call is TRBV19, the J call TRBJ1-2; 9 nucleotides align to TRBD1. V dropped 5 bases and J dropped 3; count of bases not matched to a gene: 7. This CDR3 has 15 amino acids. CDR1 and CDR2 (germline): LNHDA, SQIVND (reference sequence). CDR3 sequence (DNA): TGTGCCAGTAGTTCCACAGGGGGCGCTTACTATGGCTACACCTTC. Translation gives CASSSTGGAYYGYTF.

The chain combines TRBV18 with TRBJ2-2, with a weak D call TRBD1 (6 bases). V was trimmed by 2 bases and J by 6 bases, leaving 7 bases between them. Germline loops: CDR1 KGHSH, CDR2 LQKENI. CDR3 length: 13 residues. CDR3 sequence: CASSPSGAGELFF. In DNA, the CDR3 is TGTGCCAGCTCACCATCAGGGGCCGGGGAGCTGTTTTTT.

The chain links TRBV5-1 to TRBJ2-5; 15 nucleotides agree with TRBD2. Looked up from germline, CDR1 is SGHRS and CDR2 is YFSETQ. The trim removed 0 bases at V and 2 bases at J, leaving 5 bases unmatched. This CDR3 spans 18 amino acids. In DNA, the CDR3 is TGCGCCAGCAGCTTGGGGGGACTAGCGGGGGGCCTTCAAGAGACCCAGTACTTC. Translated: CASSLGGLAGGLQETQYF.

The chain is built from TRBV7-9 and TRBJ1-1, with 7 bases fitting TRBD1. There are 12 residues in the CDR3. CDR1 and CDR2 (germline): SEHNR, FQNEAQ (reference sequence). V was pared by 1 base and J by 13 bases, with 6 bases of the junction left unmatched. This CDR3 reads CASSLDTGADFF. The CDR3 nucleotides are TGTGCCAGCAGCTTAGATACAGGGGCGGATTTCTTT.

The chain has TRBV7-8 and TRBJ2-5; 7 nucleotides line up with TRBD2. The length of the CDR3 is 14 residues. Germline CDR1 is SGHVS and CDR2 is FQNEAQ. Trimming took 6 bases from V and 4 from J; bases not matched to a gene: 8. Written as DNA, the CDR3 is TGTGCCAGCAGTTCCGGGACTAATGGAGAGACCCAGTACTTC. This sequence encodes CASSSGTNGETQYF.